The 10 T cell receptor beta chains below were found in one sample sequenced in a study of shared clonotypes between healthy human individuals. Clones were read by immunoSEQ multiplex PCR, and TCRdb kept only the in-frame ones, dropping some. Among around 95,000 clones listed, 40% to 55% were seen once. The source material was PBMCs. The source of these receptors is a woman aged 40 to 55 in good health. Some clones in this sample may be carry-over from other donors' samples.

V and J are TRBV9 and TRBJ2-5; TRBD2 agrees at 8 bases. The germline CDR1 and CDR2 sequences are SGDLS and YYNGEE. V lost 3 bases to trimming and J lost 2 bases; unmatched junction nucleotides: 6. The CDR3 is made up of 15 amino acids. The chain's CDR3 is CASSGSREGQETQYF. CDR3 coding DNA: TGTGCCAGCAGCGGCTCCCGGGAGGGTCAAGAGACCCAGTACTTC.

The J gene is TRBJ1-3, the V gene TRBV25-1; tentatively, D is TRBD1 (5 bases). Germline V gene lookup returns CDR1 MGHDK and CDR2 SYGVNS. CDR3 size: 15 residues. The V end was cut by 2 bases, the J end by 0 bases, with 8 bases between. The CDR3 bases are TGTGCCAGCAGTGAACCAGGGACCTCTGGAAACACCATATATTTT. This encodes CASSEPGTSGNTIYF.

CDR3 nucleotide sequence: TGCGCCAGCAGCTTGGCCTACGGGATGTACTACAATGAGCAGTTCTTC. It is translated as CASSLAYGMYYNEQFF. The chain links TRBV5-1 to TRBJ2-1, with D tentatively TRBD2 (5 bases). Trimming shortened V by 0 bases and J by 3 bases, and 13 bases separated the two germline ends. CDR3 length: 16 amino acids. CDR1 SGHRS and CDR2 YFSETQ come from the germline V gene. The full variable domain, rest sourced from reference TRBV5-1 and TRBJ2-1, is KAGVTQTPRYLIKTRGQQVTLSCSPISGHRSVSWYQQTPGQGLQFLFEYFSETQRNKGNFPGRFSGRQFSNSRSEMNVSTLELGDSALYLCASSLAYGMYYNEQFFGPGTRLTVL.

A single count supports this clone. The gene calls are TRBV5-4 and TRBJ1-5; 9 bases map to TRBD1. The germline V gene encodes CDR1 SGHNT and CDR2 YYREEE (reference sequence). The V and J ends lost 2 bases and 11 bases, in that order; junction bases with no gene match: 8. This CDR3 spans 14 amino acids. The CDR3 DNA reads TGTGCCAGCAGCTTCTCCGGGACAGGGTTAGCCCAGCATTTT. This gives the protein CASSFSGTGLAQHF.

In this sample, this clone turned up a few times. The chain joins TRBV5-1 to TRBJ2-1; no clear D gene. The CDR3 is made up of 17 amino acids. Trimming removed 2 bases from V and 1 base from J, with 16 bases in between. Per germline, CDR1 SGHRS and CDR2 YFSETQ. The DNA of the CDR3 is TGCGCCAGCAGCTTCAATCCAGGAGCAGCGTCCTACAATGAGCAGTTCTTC. Amino acid sequence: CASSFNPGAASYNEQFF.

This clone was detected many times. The same CDR3 is also encoded by other DNA sequences in this sample. The gene calls are TRBV5-1 and TRBJ2-6, with D uncertain. The CDR3 has 16 residues. Between the trimmed V and J ends, which lost 0 bases and 3 bases, there was a span of 10 bases. The germline V gene encodes CDR1 SGHRS and CDR2 YFSETQ. This CDR3 is CASSLGSPHGANVLTF. The CDR3 coding sequence is TGCGCCAGCAGCTTGGGTAGTCCACATGGGGCCAACGTCCTGACTTTC.

The chain couples TRBV30 to TRBJ1-2; 8 positions agree with TRBD1. V lost 1 base to trimming and J lost 8 bases; unmatched junction nucleotides: 9. This CDR3 comprises 14 residues. The germline V gene has CDR1 GTSNPN and CDR2 SVGIG (reference sequence). CDR3 nucleotides: TGTGCCTGGAGTGCCCGGGACAGGTTAAAGGGCTACACCTTC. It yields the protein CAWSARDRLKGYTF.

Only a few counts were recorded for this clone. The chain joins TRBV5-4 to TRBJ2-7; a weak D match, TRBD2 (5 bases). Germline loops: CDR1 SGHNT, CDR2 YYREEE (reference sequence). V was trimmed by 4 bases and J by 7 bases, leaving 21 bases between them. This CDR3 region has 15 residues. The CDR3 sequence is CASSTPGAATGEQYF. The CDR3 nucleotides are TGTGCCAGCAGCACCCCCGGCGCCGCCACGGGGGAGCAGTACTTC.

This clone has more than one count but fewer than ten. This sequence joins TRBV29-1 and TRBJ2-1; 12 bases line up with TRBD2. After removal of 7 bases from V and 7 bases from J, the junction contained 8 bases not matched to a gene. The CDR3 is made up of 14 amino acids. Germline assignment: CDR1 SQVTM and CDR2 ANQGSEA. DNA for the CDR3: TGCAGCGCTTCGGGGACTAGCGGGCAGAATGAGCAGTTCTTC. Residues: CSASGTSGQNEQFF.

The rearrangement joins TRBV15 to TRBJ2-7, with 8 bases identical to TRBD1. Germline V gene data show CDR1 as LNHNV and CDR2 as YYDKDF (reference sequence). V dropped 0 bases and J dropped 3; count of bases not matched to a gene: 4. The CDR3 runs 15 residues. CDR3 protein: CATSRDSDRGYEQYF. CDR3 coding DNA: TGTGCCACCAGCAGAGATTCAGACAGGGGCTACGAGCAGTACTTC.